The next 8 T cell receptor beta chains were all read from a single sample in a study of tumor and adjacent non-tumor tissue in lung cancer. Three rounds of nested PCR, following a modified ARM-PCR protocol, produced the TCRbeta library. TCRdb ran MiXCR on the multiplex PCR reads and lists one entry per CDR3 protein. There are 68,000 or so distinct CDR3 sequences in the sample; approximately 63% occur only once, and 20% lies in the top ten. RNA was extracted from bulk tissue without any cell sorting. The sample taken for sequencing was lung tumor tissue. The origin of the receptors is a man aged 50 or older with non-small cell lung cancer.

Concerning this clonotype: At one of its ends the junction is not consistent with the germline gene, which may arise from a read error. This rearrangement joins TRBV2 to TRBJ2-7; D remains ambiguous. This CDR3 has 10 residues. CDR1 is SNHLY, CDR2 FYNNEI, per germline. The CDR3 region is CTSSAYEQYF. The CDR3 bases are TGTACCAGCAGTGCCTACGAGCAGTACTTC.

Remarks on this clonotype: A read error may account for a junction end that differs from germline. The chain uses TRBV28 and TRBJ2-6, with no clear D. The CDR3 is 13 amino acids. CDR1 is MDHEN and CDR2 is SYDVKM in the germline V gene. The CDR3 loop reads CVSSPPGANVLTF. CDR3 nucleotides: TGTGTCAGCAGTCCGCCTGGGGCCAACGTCCTGACTTTC.

This clonotype occurred once. The genes are TRBV12-3 or TRBV12-4 and TRBJ1-6, with D hard to call. The V end was cut by 8 bases, the J end by 13 bases, with 18 bases between. The CDR3 has 13 amino acids. CDR3 in amino acids: CASHPDAGYPLHF. DNA of the CDR3: TGTGCCAGCCACCCCGATGCTGGATATCCCCTCCACTTT.

As to this clonotype: This CDR3 is missing its conserved last phenylalanine or tryptophan, likely due to a read error. The chain carries TRBV30 and TRBJ2-1; TRBD2 agrees at 16 bases. The CDR3 consists of 17 residues. CDR1 is GTSNPN, CDR2 SVGIG, per germline (reference sequence). The ends lost 0 bases at V and 10 bases at J; junction bases unmatched: 9. The CDR3 spells CAWSVFKGLAGGREQFL. The CDR3 DNA sequence: TGTGCCTGGAGTGTCTTCAAGGGACTAGCGGGGGGGCGCGAGCAGTTCTTA.

In regard to this clonotype: A much larger clonotype is one base distant, so this may be a read error. The chain has TRBV11-2 and TRBJ2-3; D may be TRBD2 (6 bases). The germline V gene has CDR1 SGHAT and CDR2 FQNNGV. V shed 5 bases and J shed 6 bases, with 21 bases lying between them. The CDR3 loop spans 16 amino acids. The chain's CDR3 is CASSPRRTHAGDTQYF. DNA of the CDR3: TGTGCCAGCAGCCCAAGAAGGACCCACGCGGGGGATACGCAGTATTTT.

A word on this clonotype: Compared with germline, one end of the junction differs, possibly owing to a read error. V and J are TRBV11-3 and TRBJ2-3; 13 positions match TRBD2. CDR1 and CDR2 from the germline V gene are SGHNT and YENEEA. The CDR3 sequence is 18 residues long. In nucleotides, the CDR3 is TGTGCCAGCAGCCCCGGGACTAGCGGGACACCTAGCACAGATACGCAGTGTTTT. Its translation: CASSPGTSGTPSTDTQCF.

Of note for this clonotype: A junction boundary mismatches the germline segment, possibly from a read error. The rearrangement uses TRBV20-1 and TRBJ2-5; no clear D gene. The germline V gene has CDR1 DFQATT and CDR2 SNEGSKA (reference sequence). The CDR3 contains 13 residues. CDR3 protein: CGARDRIIETQYF. CDR3 in DNA: TGCGGTGCTAGAGATCGCATTATTGAGACCCAGTACTTC.

The chain joins TRBV2 to TRBJ2-7, with 7 bases matching TRBD1. CDR1 SNHLY and CDR2 FYNNEI come from the germline V gene. The CDR3 length is 13 residues. Unmatched junction bases numbered 2, after V lost 1 base and J lost 5 bases. The CDR3 region has the DNA TGTGCCAGCAGTGAAGGGACAGGCGACGAGCAGTACTTC. Translation gives CASSEGTGDEQYF. Combining the CDR3 with reference TRBV2 and TRBJ2-7 gives the whole variable domain EPEVTQTPSHQVTQMGQEVILRCVPISNHLYFYWYRQILGQKVEFLVSFYNNEISEKSEIFDDQFSVERPDGSNFTLKIRSTKLEDSAMYFCASSEGTGDEQYFGPGTRLTVT.